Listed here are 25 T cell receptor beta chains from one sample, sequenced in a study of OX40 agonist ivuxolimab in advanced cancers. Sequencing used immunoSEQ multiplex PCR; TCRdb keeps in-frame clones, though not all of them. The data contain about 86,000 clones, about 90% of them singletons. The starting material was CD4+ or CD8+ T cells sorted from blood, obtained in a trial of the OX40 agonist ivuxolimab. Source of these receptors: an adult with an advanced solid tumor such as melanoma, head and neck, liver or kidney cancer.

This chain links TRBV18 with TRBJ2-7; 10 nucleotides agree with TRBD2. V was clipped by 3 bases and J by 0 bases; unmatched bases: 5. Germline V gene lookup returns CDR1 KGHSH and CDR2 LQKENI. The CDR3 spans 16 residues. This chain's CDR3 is CASSPMGLAYSYEQYF. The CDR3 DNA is TGTGCCAGCTCACCGATGGGACTAGCGTACTCCTACGAGCAGTACTTC.

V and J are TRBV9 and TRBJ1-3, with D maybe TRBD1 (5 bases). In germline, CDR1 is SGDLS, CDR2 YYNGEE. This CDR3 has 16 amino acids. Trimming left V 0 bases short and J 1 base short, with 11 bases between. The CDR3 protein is CASSVEGIDSGNTIYF. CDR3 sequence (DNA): TGTGCCAGCAGCGTAGAGGGGATTGATTCTGGAAACACCATATATTTT.

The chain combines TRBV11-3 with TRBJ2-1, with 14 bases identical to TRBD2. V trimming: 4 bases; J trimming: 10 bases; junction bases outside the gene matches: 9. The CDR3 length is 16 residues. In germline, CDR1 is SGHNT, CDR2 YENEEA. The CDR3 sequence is CASSSQTSGRAEEQFF. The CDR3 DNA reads TGTGCCAGCAGCTCGCAGACTAGCGGGAGGGCCGAGGAGCAGTTCTTC.

CDR3 DNA sequence: TGTGCTAGTGGTTTGGCCGGACAGGGGCGTCAGCCCCAGCATTTT. Translated: CASGLAGQGRQPQHF. The rearrangement uses TRBV12-5 and TRBJ1-5; 9 nucleotides match TRBD1. The CDR3 length is 15 residues. The germline CDR1 and CDR2 sequences are LGHNT and FRNRAP. Trimming at V came to 1 base and at J to 6 bases, leaving 4 bases not matched to a gene.

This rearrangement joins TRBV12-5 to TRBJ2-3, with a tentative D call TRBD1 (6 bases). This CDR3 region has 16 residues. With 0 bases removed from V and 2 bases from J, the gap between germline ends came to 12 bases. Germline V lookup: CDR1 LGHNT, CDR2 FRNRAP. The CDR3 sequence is CASGLVGGPVTDTQYF. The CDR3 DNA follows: TGTGCTAGTGGTTTGGTAGGGGGTCCGGTCACAGATACGCAGTATTTT. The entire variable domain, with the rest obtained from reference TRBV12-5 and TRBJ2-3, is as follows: DARVTQTPRHKVTEMGQEVTMRCQPILGHNTVFWYRQTMMQGLELLAYFRNRAPLDDSGMPKDRFSAEMPDATLATLKIQPSEPRDSAVYFCASGLVGGPVTDTQYFGPGTRLTVL.

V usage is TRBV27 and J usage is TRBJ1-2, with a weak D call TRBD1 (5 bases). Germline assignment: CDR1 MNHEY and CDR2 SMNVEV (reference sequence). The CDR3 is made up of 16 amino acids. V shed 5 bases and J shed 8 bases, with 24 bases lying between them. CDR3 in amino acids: CASSTRSGPSGRGYTF. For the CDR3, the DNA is TGTGCCAGCAGTACCCGATCGGGACCGTCGGGTAGGGGCTACACCTTC.

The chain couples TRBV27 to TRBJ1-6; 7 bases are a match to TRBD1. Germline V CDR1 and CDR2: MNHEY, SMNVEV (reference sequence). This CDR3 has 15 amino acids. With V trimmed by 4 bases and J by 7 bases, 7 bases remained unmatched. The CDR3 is CASSSQGGPNSPLHF. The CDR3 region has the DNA TGTGCCAGCAGTTCCCAGGGGGGCCCCAATTCACCCCTCCACTTT.

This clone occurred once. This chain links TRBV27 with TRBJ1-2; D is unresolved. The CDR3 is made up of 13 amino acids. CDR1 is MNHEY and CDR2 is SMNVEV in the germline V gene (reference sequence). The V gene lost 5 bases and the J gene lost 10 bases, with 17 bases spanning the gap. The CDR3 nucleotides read TGTGCCAGCAGTCCGTACGACGGGAGGAACTACACCTTC. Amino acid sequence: CASSPYDGRNYTF.

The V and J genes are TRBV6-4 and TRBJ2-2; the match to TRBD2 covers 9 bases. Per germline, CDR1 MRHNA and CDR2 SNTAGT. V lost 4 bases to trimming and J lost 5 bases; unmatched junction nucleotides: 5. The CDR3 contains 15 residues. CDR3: CASSVVAGETGELFF. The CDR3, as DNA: TGTGCCAGCAGTGTGGTAGCGGGAGAAACCGGGGAGCTGTTTTTT.

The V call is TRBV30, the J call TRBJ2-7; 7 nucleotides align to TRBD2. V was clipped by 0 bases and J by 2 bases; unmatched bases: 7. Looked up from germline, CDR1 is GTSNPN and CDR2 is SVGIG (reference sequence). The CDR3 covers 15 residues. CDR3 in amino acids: CAWSVEASGPYEQYF. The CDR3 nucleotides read TGTGCCTGGAGTGTAGAGGCTAGCGGTCCCTACGAGCAGTACTTC.

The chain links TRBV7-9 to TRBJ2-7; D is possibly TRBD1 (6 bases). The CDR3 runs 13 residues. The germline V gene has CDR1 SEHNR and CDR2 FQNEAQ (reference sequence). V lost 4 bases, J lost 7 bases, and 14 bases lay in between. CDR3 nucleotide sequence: TGTGCCAGCAGCTCACAGGGCCGGGGAGAGCAGTACTTC. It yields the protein CASSSQGRGEQYF.

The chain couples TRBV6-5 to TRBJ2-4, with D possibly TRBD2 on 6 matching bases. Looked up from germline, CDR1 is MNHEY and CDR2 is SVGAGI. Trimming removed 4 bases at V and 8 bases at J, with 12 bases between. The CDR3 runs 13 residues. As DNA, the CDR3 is TGTGCCAGCAGTTCTCCATGGGGGGACATTCAGTACTTC. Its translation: CASSSPWGDIQYF.

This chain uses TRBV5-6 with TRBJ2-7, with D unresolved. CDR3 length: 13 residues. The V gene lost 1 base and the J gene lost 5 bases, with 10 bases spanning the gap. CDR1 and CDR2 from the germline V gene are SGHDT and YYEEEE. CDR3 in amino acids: CASSLQDAHEQYF. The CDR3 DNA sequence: TGTGCCAGCAGCTTGCAGGACGCCCACGAGCAGTACTTC.

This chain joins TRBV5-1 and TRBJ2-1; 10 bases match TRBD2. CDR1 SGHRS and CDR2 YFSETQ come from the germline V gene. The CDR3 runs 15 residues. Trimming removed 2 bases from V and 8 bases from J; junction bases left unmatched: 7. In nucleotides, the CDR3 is TGCGCCAGCAGCTTTATTGGGCTAGCGGGAGATGAGCAGTTCTTC. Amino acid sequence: CASSFIGLAGDEQFF.

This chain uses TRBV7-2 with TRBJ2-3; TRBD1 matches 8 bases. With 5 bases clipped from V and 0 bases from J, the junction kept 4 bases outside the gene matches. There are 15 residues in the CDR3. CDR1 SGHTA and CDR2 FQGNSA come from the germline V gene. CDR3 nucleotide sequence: TGTGCCAGCAGCATCGGGACAGGAAGCACAGATACGCAGTATTTT. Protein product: CASSIGTGSTDTQYF.

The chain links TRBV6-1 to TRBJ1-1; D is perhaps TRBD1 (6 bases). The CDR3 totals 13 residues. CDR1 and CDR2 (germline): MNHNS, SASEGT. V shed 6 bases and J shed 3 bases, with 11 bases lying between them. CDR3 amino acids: CASRRGTDTEAFF. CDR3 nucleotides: TGTGCCAGCAGGAGGGGGACGGACACTGAAGCTTTCTTT.

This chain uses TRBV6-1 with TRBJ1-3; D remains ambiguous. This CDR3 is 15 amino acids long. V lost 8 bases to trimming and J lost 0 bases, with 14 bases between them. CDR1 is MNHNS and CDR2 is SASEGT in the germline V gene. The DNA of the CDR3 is TGTGCCAGCGATCGACACCGAAGCTCTGGAAACACCATATATTTT. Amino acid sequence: CASDRHRSSGNTIYF.

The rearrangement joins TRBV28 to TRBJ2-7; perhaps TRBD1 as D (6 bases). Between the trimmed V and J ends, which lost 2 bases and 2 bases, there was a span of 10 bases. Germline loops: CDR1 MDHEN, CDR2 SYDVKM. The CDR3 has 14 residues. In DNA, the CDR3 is TGTGCCAGCAGTTTAACCGGGGACACCTACGAGCAGTACTTC. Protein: CASSLTGDTYEQYF. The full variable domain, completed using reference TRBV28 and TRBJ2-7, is DVKVTQSSRYLVKRTGEKVFLECVQDMDHENMFWYRQDPGLGLRLIYFSYDVKMKEKGDIPEGYSVSREKKERFSLILESASTNQTSMYLCASSLTGDTYEQYFGPGTRLTVT.

The CDR3 DNA follows: TGCAGCGTCAGGACCCAATTCTACGAGCAGTACTTC. It specifies CSVRTQFYEQYF. The rearrangement links TRBV29-1 to TRBJ2-7; D not certain. Germline CDR1 reads SQVTM; CDR2 reads ANQGSEA. Deletions cut 6 bases from V and 3 bases from J, with 12 bases between. The CDR3 runs 12 residues.

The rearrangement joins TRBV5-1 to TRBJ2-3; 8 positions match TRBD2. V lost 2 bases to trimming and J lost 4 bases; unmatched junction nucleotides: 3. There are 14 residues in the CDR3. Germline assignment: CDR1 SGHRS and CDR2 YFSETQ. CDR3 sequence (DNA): TGCGCCAGCAGCTTCGCGACTAGCGCAGATACGCAGTATTTT. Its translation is CASSFATSADTQYF.

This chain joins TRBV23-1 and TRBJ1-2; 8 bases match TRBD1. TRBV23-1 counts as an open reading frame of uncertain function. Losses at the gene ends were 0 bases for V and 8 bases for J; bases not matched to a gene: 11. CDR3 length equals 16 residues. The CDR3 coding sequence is TGCGCCAGCAGTCAATCGGGTTCAGGGGGCGCGGGAGGCTACACCTTC. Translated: CASSQSGSGGAGGYTF.

CDR3 loop: CAWNPVPRLAGGGETQYF. The CDR3 bases are TGTGCCTGGAATCCCGTTCCGAGACTAGCGGGAGGAGGGGAGACCCAGTACTTC. This sequence joins TRBV30 and TRBJ2-5; 13 nucleotides agree with TRBD2. The CDR3 has 18 amino acids. V was pared by 4 bases and J by 5 bases, with 16 bases of the junction left unmatched. CDR1 and CDR2 (germline): GTSNPN, SVGIG (reference sequence). The variable domain in full, completed from reference TRBV30 and TRBJ2-5, reads SQTIHQWPATLVQPVGSPLSLECTVEGTSNPNLYWYRQAAGRGLQLLFYSVGIGQISSEVPQNLSASRPQDRQFILSSKKLLLSDSGFYLCAWNPVPRLAGGGETQYFGPGTRLLVL.

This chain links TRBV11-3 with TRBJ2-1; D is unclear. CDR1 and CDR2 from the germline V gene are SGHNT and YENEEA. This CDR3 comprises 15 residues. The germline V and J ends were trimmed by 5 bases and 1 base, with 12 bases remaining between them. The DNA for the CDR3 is TGTGCCAGCAGCCCCTCAGGCGATTCCTACAATGAGCAGTTCTTC. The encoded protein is CASSPSGDSYNEQFF.

The CDR3 sequence: CASSVVDSFTDTQYF. In nucleotides, the CDR3 is TGTGCCAGCAGCGTAGTTGACAGCTTCACAGATACGCAGTATTTT. The genes are TRBV9 and TRBJ2-3; tentative D call: TRBD1 (5 bases). CDR1 and CDR2 (germline): SGDLS, YYNGEE. The CDR3 sequence is 15 residues long. The V end was cut by 0 bases, the J end by 2 bases, with 10 bases between.

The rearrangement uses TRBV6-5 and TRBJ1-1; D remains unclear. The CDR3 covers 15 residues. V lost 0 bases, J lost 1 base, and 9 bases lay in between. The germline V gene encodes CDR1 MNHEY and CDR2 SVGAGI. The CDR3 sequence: CASSYSHRGNTEAFF. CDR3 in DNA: TGTGCCAGCAGTTACTCTCATCGGGGGAACACTGAAGCTTTCTTT.